This TCR beta chain was identified in a study of T cells in Graves' hyperthyroidism and ophthalmopathy. Study-level findings and limits: Blood held most thyroid clonotypes expanded above 0.001 frequency.

Diagnosis of hyperthyroidism was new in patients aged 18 to 65, and its duration was under 2 months. Diagnoses rested on clinical symptoms, serum thyroxine and TRAb, thyroid ultrasound and orbital computed tomography. The CDR3 is 16 amino acids. The germline V gene has CDR1 MDHEN and CDR2 SYDVKM. V shed 5 bases and J shed 3 bases, with 19 bases lying between them. This clonotype turned up a few times. Its matching antigen is unknown. RNA transcripts provided the source from which TCR beta CDR3 regions were amplified. An initial round of RT-PCR targeting the TCR CDR3 relied on the HTBI primer set. TCRdb redid the calling of the multiplex PCR reads with MiXCR, one entry per CDR3 protein. The table lists approximately 270,000 distinct CDR3 sequences, about 14% of them singletons, with 13% in the top ten.

The chain has TRBV28 and TRBJ1-1; D possibly corresponds to TRBD1 (6 bases). The sequenced sample consisted of blood. This TCR came from a middle-aged woman with Graves' hyperthyroidism that later progressed to Graves' ophthalmopathy. CDR3 nucleotide sequence: TGTGCCAGCAGTCCCACAGGGAGTGTTGGCGACACTGAAGCTTTCTTT. As protein: CASSPTGSVGDTEAFF.